This passage covers 7 T cell receptor beta chains from one sample sequenced in a study of Graves' ophthalmopathy and Graves' hyperthyroidism (dated by TCRdb to the late 2010s). Data came from an Illumina HiSeq 2000. For repertoire sequencing, TCR beta CDR3 regions were amplified from RNA transcripts. The first round of RT-PCR was done with HTBI primers and the Qiagen OneStep RT-PCR kit, and was followed by a second round of multiplex PCR, then size selection and purification. In TCRdb, the public reads were trimmed at Q25 with fastp and aligned with MiXCR, with productive beta chains retained. Entries that share a CDR3 protein sequence are merged under the most common genes and DNA. The sample data list 600,000 to 650,000 distinct CDR3 sequences, and about a fifth of these were observed just once. In total, the top ten clones hold approximately 7% of the sample. Specimen: peripheral blood. The source of these receptors is a young woman with stable Graves' hyperthyroidism. Some clones in this sample may be carry-over from other donors' samples. Donor details come from another sample of the same person, matched by shared clones.

This clonotype has ten or more counts. The rearrangement joins TRBV7-8 to TRBJ1-2, with D unclear. Trimming removed 7 bases from V and 2 bases from J, with 20 bases in between. The CDR3 contains 16 residues. CDR1 SGHVS and CDR2 FQNEAQ come from the germline V gene. The CDR3 region is CASTPTDGRTNYGYTF. CDR3 in DNA: TGTGCCAGCACCCCAACCGACGGCAGAACAAACTATGGCTACACCTTC.

This clonotype was counted many times. This sequence joins TRBV6-5 and TRBJ1-2; D possibly corresponds to TRBD1 (6 bases). The CDR3 contains 15 residues. Trimming took off 2 bases at V and 7 bases at J, with 17 bases between the two ends. Per the germline V gene, CDR1 is MNHEY and CDR2 is SVGAGI. CDR3 loop: CASSYVFRGGPGYTF. The CDR3 DNA is TGTGCCAGCAGTTACGTCTTCAGAGGGGGGCCTGGCTACACCTTC.

CDR3: CASSSDSPRAIQYF. The CDR3 DNA reads TGCGCCAGCAGCTCCGACTCCCCTAGGGCCATTCAGTACTTC. The V gene is TRBV5-1, the J gene TRBJ2-4; D uncertain. This CDR3 is 14 amino acids long. In germline, CDR1 is SGHRS, CDR2 YFSETQ. V lost 3 bases, J lost 9 bases, and 16 bases lay in between. The whole variable domain, filled in from reference TRBV5-1 and TRBJ2-4, reads KAGVTQTPRYLIKTRGQQVTLSCSPISGHRSVSWYQQTPGQGLQFLFEYFSETQRNKGNFPGRFSGRQFSNSRSEMNVSTLELGDSALYLCASSSDSPRAIQYFGAGTRLSVL.

This clonotype came up many times. The chain has TRBV4-2 and TRBJ2-2; maybe TRBD2 (6 bases). Trimming cost V 0 bases and J 7 bases, with 15 bases left between them. Germline V lookup: CDR1 LGHNA, CDR2 YNFKEQ. The CDR3 totals 16 residues. The CDR3 loop is CASSQDGDLEGGELFF. CDR3 in DNA: TGTGCCAGCAGCCAAGATGGGGACTTGGAGGGCGGGGAGCTGTTTTTT.

The chain combines TRBV28 with TRBJ2-2, with TRBD1 as a possible D gene (7 bases). Germline loops: CDR1 MDHEN, CDR2 SYDVKM. The CDR3 has 16 amino acids. Deletions cut 7 bases from V and 2 bases from J, with 17 bases between. The CDR3 DNA sequence: TGTGCCAGCACCCTAGGAGGGGGCCTCAACACCGGGGAGCTGTTTTTT. Translating gives CASTLGGGLNTGELFF.

V and J are TRBV12-5 and TRBJ1-5; D is ambiguous. Germline values: CDR1 LGHNT, CDR2 FRNRAP. The length of the CDR3 is 12 residues. The V and J ends lost 2 bases and 4 bases respectively, with 3 bases between them. Here the CDR3 reads CASGLFNQPQHF. Written as DNA, the CDR3 is TGTGCTAGTGGTTTGTTTAATCAGCCCCAGCATTTT.

This clonotype was counted a few times. The gene calls are TRBV6-1 and TRBJ2-5; possible D gene TRBD1, 6 bases. In germline, CDR1 is MNHNS, CDR2 SASEGT. V dropped 2 bases and J dropped 2 bases, with 9 bases sitting between them. The CDR3 consists of 14 residues. The CDR3 is CASSEQGLQETQYF. CDR3 nucleotides: TGTGCCAGCAGTGAACAGGGGCTTCAAGAGACCCAGTACTTC.